This entry describes one T cell receptor (beta chain). This clonotype occurred once. The antigen this receptor binds is unknown. Base qualities are not recorded, but no much larger clone differs from it by a single base. V loses 8 bases, J loses 4 bases, and the germline ends lie 13 bases apart. Counted from cysteine to phenylalanine, this CDR3 has 12 amino acids. Left in the record is the CDR3 DNA by itself, 36 bases read in frame from the first base. According to the germline V gene, CDR1 reads SGHRS and CDR2 reads YFSETQ. Libraries came from 5' RACE. This sample was sequenced with an Illumina HiSeq 2000. Template switching introduced a universal primer binding site; the final cDNA contained a unique molecular identifier, enabling accurate counting of TCR cDNA molecules. First-strand cDNA for TCR alpha and beta chains was synthesized from specific primers in the conserved constant-segment region. To control for contamination, each cDNA library was double barcoded with a SMART-Mk sample barcode plus Illumina barcodes. TruSeq adapter sequences and Illumina sample barcodes were added in two successive PCR steps. TCR alpha and beta cDNA libraries were sequenced on the Illumina HiSeq platform with custom primers. The original methods were these. Unique molecular identifiers were extracted from raw reads with MiGEC, and CDR3 positions were determined with MiXCR. Recombination models were inferred per individual with the repgenHMM and IGoR tools using an EM algorithm. Shared clonotype analysis was performed with the tcR package in R, normalizing sharing by the product of cloneset sizes. To study raw recombination without the effects of thymic and clonal selection, out-of-frame nonproductive sequences were analyzed. TCRdb reprocessing: public reads trimmed at Q25 with fastp, clones called with MiXCR, in-frame beta chains kept. A single entry per CDR3 protein holds the most common genes and DNA from its merged rows. The authors' filters were not applied to this entry. The sample table lists about 520,000 distinct CDR3 sequences, about 20% of them with a count of one. The ten most abundant clones make up about 0.99% of the sample.

Every donor in the study was a healthy Caucasian. The twin cohort consisted of three pairs of female monozygotic twins, all aged roughly 18 to 30 years. Positive isolation kits from Invitrogen were used to isolate CD4+ and CD8+ T cell populations. This sample was taken from a study of identical twins (dated by TCRdb to 2016 to 2017). As for the study more broadly: To test whether fetal clonotypes persist, this study deep-sequenced TCR alpha and beta repertoires from monozygotic twins, from unrelated adults of various ages, and from cord blood. Replicate twin experiments were performed at different times using different library preparation protocols to rule out contamination. Overall study outcomes, separate from this receptor: Out-of-frame TCR alpha sharing in monozygotic twins was systematically underestimated by recombination models, whereas sharing between unrelated individuals was in agreement with the recombination models. A weaker excess of twin sharing was found in beta out-of-frame sequences because the signal-to-noise ratio was lowered by fewer shared sequences. Fewer insertions were carried by abundant cord blood beta clonotypes, a similar but weaker trend appeared in young adult naive repertoires, and no such trend appeared in memory repertoires. Compared with coincidental sharing between unrelated individuals, out-of-frame TCR alpha sequences shared between twins had an excess of sequences with low generation probability. Zero-insertion analyses could be partly confounded by invariant T cells such as MAIT and iNKT, though diverse VJ usage argued against such confounding for most clonotypes. Because the same donors could not be followed over many years, the conclusions relied on cross-sectional statistical analysis.

In addition, the sample was reused for a study of T cells expressing NK-cell markers. The second source states: In sorted CD3+CD56+NKG2C+, CD3+CD56+NKG2C- and CD3+CD56-NKG2C+ T-cell subsets from 7 to 9 donors, TCR beta-chain repertoires were profiled. Among the eight sequenced donors, only one was HCMV-seronegative, while the other seven were HCMV-seropositive. To restrict sorting to alphabetaTCR-expressing T cells, an anti-gammadeltaTCR antibody was added in several experiments. In roughly six donors, the dominant CD3+CD56+NKG2C+ clonotypes were among the top 10 CD8+ clonotypes and accounted for about 1.0-8% of CD8+ T cells. Those dominant clonotypes were again the most abundant among CD3+CD56-NKG2C+ cells in a handful of donors, at about 28.3-60.1%. Whether the expanded NKG2C-expressing T cell clones were specific for HCMV antigens remained unclear. All eight donors whose samples were sequenced were randomly selected healthy volunteers, three of them men and five women. To determine HCMV serostatus, a commercial ELISA kit was used to detect HCMV-specific IgG in serum. MIGEC handled demultiplexing of the reads and grouping by UMI, while MiTCR was used to assemble and quantify clonotypes. To remove erroneous sequences, TCR cDNA sequences were retained only when supported by two or more reads. Downstream repertoire analysis used the tcR package, and clonotypes were matched across fractions by CDR3 nucleotide sequence plus V segment. VDJmatch was used to annotate antigen specificity against VDJdb, with one amino acid substitution allowed in CDR3.

The TCR comes from a woman aged 18-29 years in good health. Sequenced: CD4+ T cells sorted from blood. The chain employs TRBV5-1 and TRBJ2-7; TRBD1 is a weak D gene call, 5 bases matching. This receptor has the CDR3 CASVGRDYEQYF. At the DNA level, the sequence is TGCGCCAGTGTGGGCAGGGATTACGAGCAGTACTTC.